Each of the 3 T cell receptor beta chains below was sequenced from the same sample in a study of T cell responses to AZD1222 COVID-19 vaccine. The protocol was immunoSEQ multiplex PCR, while the TCRdb copy is restricted to in-frame clones and leaves out a portion. The sample includes about 100,000 clones, around 90% of them seen just once. Material: peripheral blood, obtained on day 0 of AZD1222 vaccination. The receptors originated from an adult in good health.

The chain is built from TRBV7-9 and TRBJ2-3; D remains unclear. Germline V gene lookup returns CDR1 SEHNR and CDR2 FQNEAQ (reference sequence). The CDR3 contains 14 residues. Trimming took 4 bases from V and 2 from J, leaving 10 bases between them. As DNA, the CDR3 is TGTGCCAGCAGCTCACTATCCTACACAGATACGCAGTATTTT. Translated, it gives CASSSLSYTDTQYF.

CDR3 amino acids: CASNRRTGNYGYTF. CDR3 sequence (DNA): TGTGCCAGCAACCGCAGAACAGGGAACTATGGCTACACCTTC. The chain joins TRBV28 to TRBJ1-2, with D maybe TRBD1 (6 bases). Trimming took 7 bases from V and 2 from J, leaving 14 bases between them. Germline V gives CDR1 MDHEN, CDR2 SYDVKM. The CDR3 has 14 residues.

In DNA form, the CDR3 reads TGCGCCAGCAGCTTGGGAGGGGGCTCGGAAAAACTGTTTTTT. Protein sequence: CASSLGGGSEKLFF. The rearrangement links TRBV5-1 to TRBJ1-4, with 7 bases that match TRBD1. V trimming: 0 bases; J trimming: 8 bases; junction bases outside the gene matches: 4. The germline V gene has CDR1 SGHRS and CDR2 YFSETQ. The CDR3 covers 14 residues. The complete variable domain, with remaining parts taken from reference TRBV5-1 and TRBJ1-4, reads KAGVTQTPRYLIKTRGQQVTLSCSPISGHRSVSWYQQTPGQGLQFLFEYFSETQRNKGNFPGRFSGRQFSNSRSEMNVSTLELGDSALYLCASSLGGGSEKLFFGSGTQLSVL.